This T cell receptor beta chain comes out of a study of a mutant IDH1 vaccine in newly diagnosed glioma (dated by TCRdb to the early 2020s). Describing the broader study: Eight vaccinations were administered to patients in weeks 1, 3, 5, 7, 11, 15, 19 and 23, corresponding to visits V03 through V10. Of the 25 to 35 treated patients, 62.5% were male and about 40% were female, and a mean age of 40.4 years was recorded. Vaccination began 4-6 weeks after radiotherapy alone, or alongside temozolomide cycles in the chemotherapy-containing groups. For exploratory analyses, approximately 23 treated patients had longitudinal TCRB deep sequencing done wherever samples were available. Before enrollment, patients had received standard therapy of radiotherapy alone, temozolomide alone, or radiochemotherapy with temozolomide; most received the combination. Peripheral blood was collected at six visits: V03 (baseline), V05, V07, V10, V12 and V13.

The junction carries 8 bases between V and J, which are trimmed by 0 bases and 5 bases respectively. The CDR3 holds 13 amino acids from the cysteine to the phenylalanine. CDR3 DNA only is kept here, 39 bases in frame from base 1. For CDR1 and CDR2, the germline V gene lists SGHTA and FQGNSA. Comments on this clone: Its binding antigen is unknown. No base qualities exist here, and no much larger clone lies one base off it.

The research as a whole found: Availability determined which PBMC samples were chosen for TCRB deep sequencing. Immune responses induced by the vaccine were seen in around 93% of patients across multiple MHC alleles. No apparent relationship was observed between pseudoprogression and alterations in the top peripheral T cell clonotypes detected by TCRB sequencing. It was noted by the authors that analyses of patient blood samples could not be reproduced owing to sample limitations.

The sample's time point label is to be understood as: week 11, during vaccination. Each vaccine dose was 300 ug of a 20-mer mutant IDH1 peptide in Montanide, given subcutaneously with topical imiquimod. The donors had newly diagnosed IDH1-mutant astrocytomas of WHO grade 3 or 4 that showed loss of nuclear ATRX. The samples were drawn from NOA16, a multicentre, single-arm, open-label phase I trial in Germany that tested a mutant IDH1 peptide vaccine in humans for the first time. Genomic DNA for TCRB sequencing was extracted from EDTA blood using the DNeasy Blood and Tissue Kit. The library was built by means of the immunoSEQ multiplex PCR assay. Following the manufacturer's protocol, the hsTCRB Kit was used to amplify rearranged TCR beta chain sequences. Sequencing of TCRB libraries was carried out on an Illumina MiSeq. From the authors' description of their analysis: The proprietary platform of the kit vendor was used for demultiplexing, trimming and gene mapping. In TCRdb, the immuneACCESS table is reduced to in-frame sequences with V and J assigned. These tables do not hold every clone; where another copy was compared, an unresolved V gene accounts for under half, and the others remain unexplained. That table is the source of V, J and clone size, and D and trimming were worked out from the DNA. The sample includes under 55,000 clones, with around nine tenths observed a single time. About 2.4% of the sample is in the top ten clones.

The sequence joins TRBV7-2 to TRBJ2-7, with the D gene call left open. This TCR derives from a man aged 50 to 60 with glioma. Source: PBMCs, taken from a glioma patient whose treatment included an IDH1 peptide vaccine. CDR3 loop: CASSLARGNEQYF. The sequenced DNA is TGTGCCAGCAGCTTAGCACGCGGCAACGAGCAGTACTTC.